These 22 T cell receptor beta chains came from one sample sequenced in a study of shared clonotypes between healthy human individuals. The naive CD8 population came from CD45RO-negative cells selected for CCR7, without terminally differentiated effector memory CD45RA+ cells. Profiling relied on immunoSEQ multiplex PCR, and the TCRdb table lists in-frame clones only, not all of them. The sample consists of over 2,000,000 clones, around 93% of them appearing once. The sequenced sample consisted of naive CD8+ T cells from PBMCs. These receptors were collected from a man aged 18 to 29 in good health. Some clones in this sample may be carry-over from other donors' samples.

V is TRBV9 and J is TRBJ2-1; either TRBD1 or TRBD2 may fit D (5 bases each). V lost 4 bases, J lost 2 bases, and 25 bases lay in between. Germline values: CDR1 SGDLS, CDR2 YYNGEE. CDR3 length: 19 amino acids. The CDR3 loop is CASSTPLRDEGRTYNEQFF. For the CDR3, the DNA is TGTGCCAGCAGCACACCCCTAAGGGACGAGGGTCGAACCTACAATGAGCAGTTCTTC.

The chain joins TRBV28 to TRBJ2-3; perhaps D is TRBD1 or TRBD2 (5 bases each). V was trimmed by 8 bases and J by 5 bases, leaving 17 bases between them. The CDR3 is 14 residues long. The germline V gene has CDR1 MDHEN and CDR2 SYDVKM. CDR3 in DNA: TGTGCCAGCCTAACGGGGCTCCCAGGAGATACGCAGTATTTT. Protein product: CASLTGLPGDTQYF.

This clone came up once. The chain carries TRBV19 and TRBJ2-6; 7 bases are a match to TRBD2. The CDR3 runs to 18 residues. Germline-derived CDR1 and CDR2 are LNHDA and SQIVND (reference sequence). V was pared by 2 bases and J by 3 bases, with 10 bases of the junction left unmatched. The CDR3 sequence is CASSIPRGRDVGANVLTF. CDR3 sequence (DNA): TGTGCCAGTAGTATACCCCGGGGGAGGGACGTTGGGGCCAACGTCCTGACTTTC.

This chain joins TRBV19 and TRBJ2-7; D gene unclear. This CDR3 contains 12 residues. The ends were cut back, 4 bases at V and 4 bases at J, with 8 bases in the middle. CDR1 and CDR2 (germline): LNHDA, SQIVND (reference sequence). DNA for the CDR3: TGTGCCAGTAGTACCCTAGGGTACGAGCAGTACTTC. Translated: CASSTLGYEQYF.

The V and J genes are TRBV19 and TRBJ1-4; D is uncertain. The germline V gene has CDR1 LNHDA and CDR2 SQIVND (reference sequence). The CDR3 has 15 amino acids. Trimming removed 5 bases from V and 0 bases from J, with 10 bases in between. Here the CDR3 reads CASSLRQATNEKLFF. For the CDR3, the DNA is TGTGCCAGTAGTCTACGACAAGCAACTAATGAAAAACTGTTTTTT. Drawing the rest from reference TRBV19 and TRBJ1-4, the complete variable domain is DGGITQSPKYLFRKEGQNVTLSCEQNLNHDAMYWYRQDPGQGLRLIYYSQIVNDFQKGDIAEGYSVSREKKESFPLTVTSAQKNPTAFYLCASSLRQATNEKLFFGSGTQLSVL.

This clone was seen only once. The chain employs TRBV28 and TRBJ1-5; TRBD1 is a possible D gene (6 bases). Germline V gives CDR1 MDHEN, CDR2 SYDVKM. The CDR3 covers 15 residues. The V and J ends lost 4 bases and 4 bases respectively, with 14 bases between them. The CDR3 bases are TGTGCCAGCAGTTCCCAGGGGATGAAGAATCAGCCCCAGCATTTT. Translating it yields CASSSQGMKNQPQHF.

The chain employs TRBV7-9 and TRBJ2-1; D is unresolved. Germline values: CDR1 SEHNR, CDR2 FQNEAQ (reference sequence). The CDR3 has 16 residues. The V and J ends lost 5 bases and 0 bases respectively, with 14 bases between them. The CDR3 DNA sequence: TGTGCCAGCAGCCACAATTTTAAGAGCTCCTACAATGAGCAGTTCTTC. This gives the protein CASSHNFKSSYNEQFF. Combining the CDR3 with reference TRBV7-9 and TRBJ2-1 gives the whole variable domain DTGVSQNPRHKITKRGQNVTFRCDPISEHNRLYWYRQTLGQGPEFLTYFQNEAQLEKSRLLSDRFSAERPKGSFSTLEIQRTEQGDSAMYLCASSHNFKSSYNEQFFGPGTRLTVL.

This clone occurred once. The chain recombines TRBV27 with TRBJ1-5, with D uncertain. V lost 4 bases to trimming and J lost 7 bases, with 14 bases between them. The germline gives CDR1 MNHEY, CDR2 SMNVEV (reference sequence). The CDR3 spans 14 residues. CDR3 in DNA: TGTGCCAGCAGTTACCGGGAGGAGGGCCAGCCCCAGCATTTT. Its translation: CASSYREEGQPQHF.

A single count supports this clone. The V call is TRBV28, the J call TRBJ2-2; 10 bases fit TRBD1. CDR3 length: 19 residues. Germline CDR1 is MDHEN and CDR2 is SYDVKM. The V segment lost 6 bases and the J segment 1 base; nucleotides outside the gene matches: 14. CDR3 in DNA: TGTGCCAGCAGCCTAACCCCCCTTTGGGACAGGGGGAACACCGGGGAGCTGTTTTTT. Its protein product is CASSLTPLWDRGNTGELFF. Variable domain in full (rest from reference TRBV28 and TRBJ2-2): DVKVTQSSRYLVKRTGEKVFLECVQDMDHENMFWYRQDPGLGLRLIYFSYDVKMKEKGDIPEGYSVSREKKERFSLILESASTNQTSMYLCASSLTPLWDRGNTGELFFGEGSRLTVL.

The genes are TRBV4-3 and TRBJ2-7; 7 bases fit TRBD2. The trim removed 1 base at V and 3 bases at J, leaving 6 bases unmatched. CDR3 length: 15 residues. Germline CDR1 and CDR2: LGHNA and YSLEER. DNA for the CDR3: TGCGCCAGCAGCCAAGGGTCGGGACTACACTACGAGCAGTACTTC. Amino acid sequence: CASSQGSGLHYEQYF.

This clone was detected once. The gene calls are TRBV7-3 and TRBJ2-1; tentatively, D is TRBD2 (5 bases). Trimming left V 4 bases short and J 9 bases short, with 16 bases between. Germline CDR1 reads SGHTA; CDR2 reads FQGTGA. CDR3 length: 14 residues. CDR3 DNA: TGTGCCAGCAGCTCGGTAGGGAGCTCACCTGAGCAGTTCTTC. Its protein product is CASSSVGSSPEQFF.

The chain carries TRBV25-1 and TRBJ2-1; 7 bases are a match to TRBD1. The CDR3 consists of 15 residues. V gave up 2 bases and J gave up 4 bases; unmatched junction bases: 5. Germline-derived CDR1 and CDR2 are MGHDK and SYGVNS. The CDR3, as DNA: TGTGCCAGCAGTGAAAGGACAGGTATATACAATGAGCAGTTCTTC. This encodes CASSERTGIYNEQFF.

This clone was detected only once. The chain joins TRBV6-5 to TRBJ1-1, with D hard to call. This CDR3 spans 14 amino acids. Between the trimmed V and J ends, which lost 6 bases and 1 base, there was a span of 12 bases. Per germline, CDR1 MNHEY and CDR2 SVGAGI. This chain's CDR3 is CASSPFQENTEAFF. In DNA, the CDR3 is TGTGCCAGCAGCCCTTTCCAGGAGAACACTGAAGCTTTCTTT.

The genes are TRBV5-4 and TRBJ1-1, with no clear D. This CDR3 region has 15 residues. Trimming removed 3 bases from V and 5 bases from J, with 17 bases in between. Per germline, CDR1 SGHNT and CDR2 YYREEE (reference sequence). The DNA of the CDR3 is TGTGCCAGCAGCTCCCCCCCCCGGGGAAGTACTGAAGCTTTCTTT. Translating it yields CASSSPPRGSTEAFF. Together with reference TRBV5-4 and TRBJ1-1, the CDR3 gives the full variable domain: ETGVTQSPTHLIKTRGQQVTLRCSSQSGHNTVSWYQQALGQGPQFIFQYYREEENGRGNFPPRFSGLQFPNYSSELNVNALELDDSALYLCASSSPPRGSTEAFFGQGTRLTVV.

The chain combines TRBV28 with TRBJ2-7; 10 positions agree with TRBD1. This CDR3 spans 15 amino acids. From germline, CDR1 is MDHEN and CDR2 SYDVKM. Trimming at V came to 1 base and at J to 4 bases, leaving 4 bases not matched to a gene. The CDR3 loop is CASSLFRDRGYEQYF. CDR3 sequence (DNA): TGTGCCAGCAGTTTATTTAGGGACAGGGGTTACGAGCAGTACTTC.

Here the CDR3 DNA reads TGTGCCAGCAACAACCGTAGGACAGGGGTAGATCAGCCCCAGCATTTT. This codes for CASNNRRTGVDQPQHF. The chain employs TRBV28 and TRBJ1-5, with 9 nucleotides matching TRBD1. Germline-derived CDR1 and CDR2 are MDHEN and SYDVKM. Trimming removed 7 bases from V and 5 bases from J; junction bases left unmatched: 12. The CDR3 totals 16 residues.

This chain connects TRBV6-5 to TRBJ2-3; no clear D gene. Trimming cost V 4 bases and J 6 bases, with 11 bases left between them. Germline V lookup: CDR1 MNHEY, CDR2 SVGAGI. The CDR3 loop spans 13 amino acids. The CDR3 protein is CASSSRVSDTQYF. CDR3 coding DNA: TGTGCCAGCAGTTCTAGGGTATCCGATACGCAGTATTTT.

The chain is built from TRBV14 and TRBJ2-1; 10 bases match TRBD2. V shed 6 bases and J 4 bases; nucleotides not matched to a gene: 9. This CDR3 contains 16 residues. Germline V CDR1 and CDR2: SGHDN, FVKESK. In DNA, the CDR3 is TGTGCCAGCAGTGTAACTAGCGGGACACGATACAATGAGCAGTTCTTC. It translates to CASSVTSGTRYNEQFF.

This sequence joins TRBV19 and TRBJ1-1; 10 nucleotides match TRBD1. This CDR3 is 13 amino acids long. Germline V gene lookup returns CDR1 LNHDA and CDR2 SQIVND (reference sequence). V was pared by 5 bases and J by 5 bases, with 2 bases of the junction left unmatched. This CDR3 reads CASSGQGVTEAFF. CDR3 DNA: TGTGCCAGTAGTGGACAGGGGGTAACTGAAGCTTTCTTT.

Of note for this clone: Other DNA sequences in this sample translate to the same CDR3. The chain links TRBV6-5 to TRBJ2-7; 8 nucleotides line up with TRBD1. Germline assignment: CDR1 MNHEY and CDR2 SVGAGI. The CDR3 contains 13 residues. Germline trimming cut 5 bases from V and 3 bases from J; bases unmatched to any gene: 3. The CDR3, as DNA: TGTGCCAGCAGTCCCGGGACAGGCTACGAGCAGTACTTC. The encoded protein is CASSPGTGYEQYF.

In its sample, this clone was seen a few times. This chain links TRBV7-9 with TRBJ2-1; no definite D call. V shed 3 bases and J shed 12 bases, with 6 bases lying between them. This CDR3 has 10 amino acids. The germline CDR1 and CDR2 sequences are SEHNR and FQNEAQ (reference sequence). The CDR3 reads CASSFLGQFF. DNA of the CDR3: TGTGCCAGCAGCTTCCTCGGGCAGTTCTTC. Full variable domain (remainder filled in from reference TRBV7-9 and TRBJ2-1): DTGVSQNPRHKITKRGQNVTFRCDPISEHNRLYWYRQTLGQGPEFLTYFQNEAQLEKSRLLSDRFSAERPKGSFSTLEIQRTEQGDSAMYLCASSFLGQFFGPGTRLTVL.

V gene TRBV27 combines with J gene TRBJ2-3; no definite D call. Germline V gives CDR1 MNHEY, CDR2 SMNVEV (reference sequence). The V and J ends lost 2 bases and 11 bases respectively, with 11 bases between them. The CDR3 runs 12 residues. CDR3 nucleotides: TGTGCCAGCAGTTTAGGTTCGGGTGAGCAGTATTTT. It yields the protein CASSLGSGEQYF.